This T cell receptor beta chain was profiled in a study of shared clonotypes between healthy human individuals. Across the study: Sampling drew on donors who were a couple of women and a few men aged 18 to 49. CD8 memory received one plate per donor, CD8 naive two, CD4 memory three and CD4 naive three. Overall study results and limits: Shared clonotypes: 4.5% to 5% naive CD4, approximately 3.4% naive CD8, roughly 2.2% memory CD4, 0.4% memory CD8. Richness estimates generally favored naive over memory subsets.

As to this clone: The antigen remains unidentified.

Measured with immunoSEQ multiplex PCR; TCRdb has only the in-frame clones, and not every one. The repertoire holds around 2.5 million clones, with approximately 93% as singletons. This CDR3 is 15 amino acids long. Germline loops: CDR1 SGHDT, CDR2 YYEEEE. Trimming at V came to 4 bases and at J to 3 bases, leaving 4 bases not matched to a gene. The specimen was naive CD4+ T cells from PBMCs. As to subset: CD45RA+ positively selected. The V gene is TRBV5-6, the J gene TRBJ2-6, with 7 bases aligning to TRBD1. This receptor was identified in a young man in good health. Some clones in this sample may be carry-over from other donors' samples. In DNA form, the CDR3 reads TGTGCCAGCAGCGCAAGGGGGCGTGGGGCCAACGTCCTGACTTTC. It encodes CASSARGRGANVLTF.